The 27 T cell receptor beta chains listed next were all sequenced from one sample in a study of CD8 T cells in ankylosing spondylitis. TCRdb called the 5' RACE reads again in MiXCR, with one record for every CDR3 protein. The sample shows 350,000 or so distinct CDR3 sequences, roughly 11% of them seen only once. The sequencing input was blood, either unsorted or a sorted T cell fraction (not recorded which). The receptors here all came from a female donor with ankylosing spondylitis or in good health (not recorded which).

The table lists this clonotype with many counts. The V call is TRBV20-1, the J call TRBJ1-6; tentatively, D is TRBD1 (6 bases). Germline CDR1 reads DFQATT; CDR2 reads SNEGSKA (reference sequence). The V and J ends lost 3 bases and 3 bases respectively, with 15 bases between them. CDR3 size: 16 residues. CDR3 coding DNA: TGCAGTGCTAGGCGAAGGGGGGTTTTCTATAATTCACCCCTCCACTTT. Its protein product is CSARRRGVFYNSPLHF.

At least ten counts were recorded for this clonotype. J is TRBJ2-7 and V is TRBV7-9; D might be TRBD2 (5 bases). The CDR3 contains 16 residues. CDR1 and CDR2 from the germline V gene are SEHNR and FQNEAQ (reference sequence). The V gene lost 3 bases and the J gene lost 4 bases, with 19 bases spanning the gap. CDR3 in amino acids: CASSLSEGYRRYEQYF. The CDR3, as DNA: TGTGCCAGCAGCTTGTCCGAGGGATATCGGCGGTACGAGCAGTACTTC.

This clonotype was seen a handful of times. The chain employs TRBV7-2 and TRBJ2-7; D might be TRBD2 (7 bases). The CDR3 sequence is 16 residues long. The V end was cut by 1 base, the J end by 5 bases, with 18 bases between. Germline V gives CDR1 SGHTA, CDR2 FQGNSA. The CDR3 DNA is TGTGCCAGCAGCTTAGTGGGGGGGCGGCAGAGCCACGAGCAGTACTTC. Amino acid sequence: CASSLVGGRQSHEQYF.

The chain uses TRBV6-1 and TRBJ2-1, with D unclear. The CDR3 has 15 residues. The germline gives CDR1 MNHNS, CDR2 SASEGT. The V end was cut by 7 bases, the J end by 3 bases, with 16 bases between. CDR3 DNA: TGTGCCAGCATAGGGCCGTCAGCCATCTACAATGAGCAGTTCTTC. The encoded protein is CASIGPSAIYNEQFF.

Turning to this clonotype: Since the CDR3 does not end with the conserved phenylalanine or tryptophan, this likely comes from a read error. V usage is TRBV3-1 and J usage is TRBJ1-2; D gene unclear. The germline gives CDR1 LGHDT, CDR2 YNNKEL (reference sequence). With 0 bases removed from V and 5 bases from J, the gap between germline ends came to 7 bases. CDR3 length: 13 amino acids. DNA of the CDR3: TGTGCCAGCAGCCAAGACCGACTTTATGGCTACACCTTG. It yields the protein CASSQDRLYGYTL.

Many counts were recorded for this clonotype. J is TRBJ2-3 and V is TRBV12-3 or TRBV12-4; D is unclear. V gave up 7 bases and J gave up 0 bases, with 8 bases separating them. CDR3 length equals 13 residues. This CDR3 reads CASTTYSTDTQYF. As DNA, the CDR3 is TGTGCCAGCACAACATATAGCACAGATACGCAGTATTTT.

This clonotype appeared many times. The chain combines TRBV2 with TRBJ1-5, with a possible D match to TRBD1 (5 bases). CDR1 and CDR2 (germline): SNHLY, FYNNEI. V was cut by 9 bases and J by 0 bases, with 12 bases left in between. The CDR3 length is 14 residues. DNA of the CDR3: TGTGCCAGAGACAGTGATGATAGCAATCAGCCCCAGCATTTT. Its translation is CARDSDDSNQPQHF.

A single count supports this clonotype. A read error is possible here, since a much larger clone lies one base away. The CDR3 nucleotides read TGCGCCCGCAGCGCCCCGAACGGACGGGAGCAGTTCTTC. This gives the protein CARSAPNGREQFF. V and J are TRBV5-1 and TRBJ2-1; D is unresolved. Germline V lookup: CDR1 SGHRS, CDR2 YFSETQ. The CDR3 totals 13 residues.

This clonotype was recorded many times. The chain links TRBV18 to TRBJ1-1; unclear D gene. CDR1 KGHSH and CDR2 LQKENI come from the germline V gene. The CDR3 totals 16 residues. V was trimmed by 3 bases and J by 2 bases, leaving 16 bases between them. This chain's CDR3 is CASSPQTQSPNTEAFF. CDR3 nucleotides: TGTGCCAGCTCACCGCAGACCCAGAGTCCTAACACTGAAGCTTTCTTT.

This clonotype was seen at least ten times. The V and J genes are TRBV20-1 and TRBJ2-1; weak D call: TRBD2 (5 bases). Germline V gene sequence: CDR1 DFQATT, CDR2 SNEGSKA (reference sequence). The CDR3 consists of 15 residues. V lost 1 base to trimming and J lost 5 bases, with 15 bases between them. The CDR3 DNA reads TGCAGTGCTAGAGGGGCCCAGCGGCTTGACAATGAGCAGTTCTTC. Protein: CSARGAQRLDNEQFF.

This clonotype came up many times. The chain recombines TRBV20-1 with TRBJ2-3; a possible D gene is TRBD1 (6 bases). The CDR3 runs 14 residues. Germline V lookup: CDR1 DFQATT, CDR2 SNEGSKA (reference sequence). Trimming cost V 0 bases and J 5 bases, with 12 bases left between them. CDR3 DNA: TGCAGTGCTAGAGAAGAAACAGGGATAGATACGCAGTATTTT. This sequence encodes CSAREETGIDTQYF.

This clonotype was seen at least ten times. This rearrangement joins TRBV12-3 or TRBV12-4 to TRBJ1-1; possibly TRBD1 for D (5 bases). Trimming stripped 5 bases from V and 0 bases from J, with 10 bases between. CDR3 size: 14 residues. CDR3 coding DNA: TGTGCCAGCAGTCCGGGACGGCTGAACACTGAAGCTTTCTTT. The encoded protein is CASSPGRLNTEAFF.

This clonotype was detected a few times. The rearrangement joins TRBV7-9 to TRBJ1-1; unclear D gene. With 1 base removed from V and 2 bases from J, the gap between germline ends came to 8 bases. Germline loops: CDR1 SEHNR, CDR2 FQNEAQ (reference sequence). The CDR3 is made up of 14 amino acids. This CDR3 reads CASSLGPINTEAFF. The CDR3 DNA follows: TGTGCCAGCAGCTTAGGACCCATTAACACTGAAGCTTTCTTT. Supplemented by reference TRBV7-9 and TRBJ1-1, the full variable domain reads DTGVSQNPRHKITKRGQNVTFRCDPISEHNRLYWYRQTLGQGPEFLTYFQNEAQLEKSRLLSDRFSAERPKGSFSTLEIQRTEQGDSAMYLCASSLGPINTEAFFGQGTRLTVV.

This clonotype was seen repeatedly, ten times or more. The chain carries TRBV27 and TRBJ2-2; D unclear. The CDR3 is 15 amino acids. Per the germline V gene, CDR1 is MNHEY and CDR2 is SMNVEV (reference sequence). V lost 6 bases to trimming and J lost 0 bases, with 11 bases between them. The CDR3 is CASRPRLANTGELFF. The CDR3 DNA sequence: TGTGCCAGCAGACCCCGACTGGCGAACACCGGGGAGCTGTTTTTT.

This clonotype was recorded many times. This sequence joins TRBV20-1 and TRBJ2-2; D ambiguous. CDR3 length: 15 amino acids. Germline V gives CDR1 DFQATT, CDR2 SNEGSKA (reference sequence). V shed 0 bases and J shed 1 base, with 9 bases lying between them. The CDR3 region has the DNA TGCAGTGCTAGAGATCATAGGCGGAACACCGGGGAGCTGTTTTTT. Translated: CSARDHRRNTGELFF.

This clonotype was observed many times. J is TRBJ2-2 and V is TRBV6-1; perhaps TRBD2 as D (7 bases). This CDR3 is built from 16 residues. CDR1 and CDR2 from the germline V gene are MNHNS and SASEGT. Trimming pared 6 bases from V and 6 bases from J, leaving 20 bases between. The CDR3: CASSLRGGAVAGELFF. The CDR3, as DNA: TGTGCCAGCAGCCTACGAGGGGGGGCGGTAGCCGGGGAGCTGTTTTTT.

The V gene is TRBV18, the J gene TRBJ2-3; TRBD1 might be the D (6 bases). Germline-derived CDR1 and CDR2 are KGHSH and LQKENI. The V gene lost 3 bases and the J gene lost 6 bases, with 16 bases spanning the gap. The CDR3 consists of 15 residues. DNA for the CDR3: TGTGCCAGCTCACCGCCAACCCGAGACAGGGATACGCAGTATTTT. The encoded protein is CASSPPTRDRDTQYF.

This clonotype has more than one count but fewer than ten. The CDR3 sequence is CASSGKGSYEQYF. The CDR3 DNA reads TGTGCCAGCAGCGGAAAGGGCTCCTACGAGCAGTACTTC. The chain couples TRBV6-1 to TRBJ2-7; the D is unclear. The CDR3 covers 13 residues. Germline CDR1 reads MNHNS; CDR2 reads SASEGT. V gave up 6 bases and J gave up 0 bases, with 9 bases separating them.

The V call is TRBV6-2 or TRBV6-3, the J call TRBJ2-1, with no clear D. The CDR3 runs to 16 residues. Trimming removed 6 bases from V and 0 bases from J, with 15 bases in between. Germline V gene lookup returns CDR1 MNHEY and CDR2 SVGEGT. The DNA for the CDR3 is TGTGCCAGCAGCTCTTACACGTTGAGCTCCTACAATGAGCAGTTCTTC. Translating gives CASSSYTLSSYNEQFF.

This clonotype was seen many times. V gene TRBV5-1 combines with J gene TRBJ2-3; D call uncertain. Trimming shortened V by 5 bases and J by 2 bases, and 15 bases separated the two germline ends. This CDR3 has 15 amino acids. Looked up from germline, CDR1 is SGHRS and CDR2 is YFSETQ. The CDR3 DNA reads TGCGCCAGCAGAACCCTATCGATGTTCACAGATACGCAGTATTTT. Translation: CASRTLSMFTDTQYF. The complete variable domain, with remaining parts taken from reference TRBV5-1 and TRBJ2-3, reads KAGVTQTPRYLIKTRGQQVTLSCSPISGHRSVSWYQQTPGQGLQFLFEYFSETQRNKGNFPGRFSGRQFSNSRSEMNVSTLELGDSALYLCASRTLSMFTDTQYFGPGTRLTVL.

This clonotype was detected only a few times. The V call is TRBV5-1, the J call TRBJ2-7; weak D call: TRBD1 (6 bases). V was trimmed by 4 bases and J by 2 bases, leaving 13 bases between them. The CDR3 spans 14 residues. Germline V lookup: CDR1 SGHRS, CDR2 YFSETQ. The CDR3 loop is CASSPSGQTYEQYF. For the CDR3, the DNA is TGCGCCAGCAGCCCCTCCGGACAGACCTACGAGCAGTACTTC.

This clonotype was recorded at least ten times. DNA of the CDR3: TGCGCCAGCAGCGAAGAACAGGTCGGGGAGCTGTTTTTT. This sequence encodes CASSEEQVGELFF. This chain connects TRBV5-1 to TRBJ2-2; D might be TRBD1 (5 bases). Deletions cut 4 bases from V and 7 bases from J, with 11 bases between. This CDR3 is built from 13 residues. Germline-derived CDR1 and CDR2 are SGHRS and YFSETQ.

This clonotype was detected many times. The J gene is TRBJ2-4, the V gene TRBV28; D is unclear. Trimming took off 2 bases at V and 8 bases at J, with 7 bases between the two ends. CDR1 is MDHEN and CDR2 is SYDVKM in the germline V gene. The CDR3 length is 12 residues. This CDR3 reads CASSLSGDIQYF. The CDR3 DNA sequence: TGTGCCAGCAGTTTAAGTGGGGACATTCAGTACTTC. The full variable domain, its missing parts supplied by reference TRBV28 and TRBJ2-4, is DVKVTQSSRYLVKRTGEKVFLECVQDMDHENMFWYRQDPGLGLRLIYFSYDVKMKEKGDIPEGYSVSREKKERFSLILESASTNQTSMYLCASSLSGDIQYFGAGTRLSVL.

This clonotype was observed many times. The V gene is TRBV20-1, the J gene TRBJ2-1; 16 bases agree with TRBD2. The germline gives CDR1 DFQATT, CDR2 SNEGSKA (reference sequence). The CDR3 contains 13 residues. With 4 bases clipped from V and 12 bases from J, the junction kept 3 bases outside the gene matches. CDR3 coding DNA: TGCAGTGCTATGGGACTAGCGGGAGGGGGGCAGTTCTTC. It encodes CSAMGLAGGGQFF.

At least ten counts were recorded for this clonotype. The chain uses TRBV20-1 and TRBJ2-5; TRBD2 might be the D (5 bases). Germline V gives CDR1 DFQATT, CDR2 SNEGSKA (reference sequence). V lost 6 bases, J lost 4 bases, and 12 bases lay in between. CDR3 size: 12 residues. CDR3 loop: CSAPGGLETQYF. The DNA of the CDR3 is TGCAGTGCCCCCGGCGGGTTAGAGACCCAGTACTTC.

This clonotype was observed many times. V gene TRBV27 combines with J gene TRBJ2-2; 8 bases fit TRBD1. This CDR3 spans 13 amino acids. The trim removed 5 bases at V and 7 bases at J, leaving 3 bases unmatched. Germline CDR1 MNHEY, CDR2 SMNVEV (reference sequence). The CDR3 region has the DNA TGTGCCAGCAGTCAGGGGGCTTTCGGGGAGCTGTTTTTT. Residues: CASSQGAFGELFF.

The chain has TRBV14 and TRBJ2-7; the D gene could be TRBD1 or TRBD2 (5 bases each). V lost 0 bases and J lost 10, with 13 bases in between. The CDR3 length is 13 residues. Germline V CDR1 and CDR2: SGHDN, FVKESK. The CDR3 is CASSQDIRGAQYF. The DNA of the CDR3 is TGTGCCAGCAGCCAAGATATACGAGGGGCACAGTACTTC.